This TCR beta chain was retrieved from a study of CD8 T cells in ankylosing spondylitis. Study-level findings and limits: Disease-linked clones, CD8+, were relatively rare in peripheral blood. Ankylosing spondylitis blood appeared to carry a characteristic TCR beta motif of roughly eight highly homologous variants.

Germline V lookup: CDR1 MNHEY, CDR2 SVGAGI. CDR3 length equals 16 residues. V was clipped by 4 bases and J by 5 bases, with 18 bases between them. This clonotype was detected ten times or more. Its antigen is unidentified. One entry per CDR3 protein, called by TCRdb with MiXCR from the 5' RACE reads. The sample records about 210,000 distinct CDR3 sequences, about 7.3% being singletons. Sample: blood, either unsorted or a sorted T cell fraction (not recorded which). The TCR comes from a male donor with ankylosing spondylitis. The chain links TRBV6-5 to TRBJ2-1, with a tentative D call TRBD2 (6 bases). CDR3 protein: CASSWGTLGRNNEQFF. Here the CDR3 DNA reads TGTGCCAGCAGTTGGGGGACTTTAGGGAGGAACAATGAGCAGTTCTTC.